The 28 T cell receptor beta chains in this list originate from one sample, sequenced in a study of T cells in women clearing cervical HPV infection (dated by TCRdb to the late 2010s). Libraries were constructed by the immunoSEQ multiplex PCR assay. TCRdb re-hosts the immuneACCESS table, in-frame sequences only. Its copies lack some clones; in the studies checked, an unresolved V gene accounts for under half of them, and the cause for the rest is not known. The record for this sample contains around 46,000 clones. The ten most abundant clones make up roughly 35% of the sample. Material for sequencing was blood buffy coat. Every receptor here comes from a woman between 18 and 70 years old with a cervical HPV16 infection that either progressed to CIN3+ or cleared (not recorded which).

In regard to this clone: The read ends 3 residues early relative to the CDR3; the germline J gene fills the gap. The gene calls are TRBV20-1 and TRBJ2-4; 10 bases match TRBD2. There are 14 residues in the CDR3. The germline CDR1 and CDR2 sequences are DFQATT and SNEGSKA (reference sequence). The part of the CDR3 DNA that was read is TGCAGTGCCCTGGTAGCGGGGGGCCAAGAGACT. Residues: CSALVAGGQET. In full, the CDR3 reads CSALVAGGQETQYF.

About this clone: The read ends 3 residues shy of where the CDR3 ends; the end is completed using the germline J gene. The V and J genes are TRBV6-2 or TRBV6-3 and TRBJ1-5; possibly TRBD1 for D (6 bases). The germline V gene has CDR1 MNHEY and CDR2 SVGEGT. The CDR3 totals 15 residues. V was pared by 2 bases and J by 3 bases, with 11 bases between. CDR3 DNA, as far as it was read: TGTGCCAGCAGTTACCTCACAGGGAACAATCAGCCC. It is translated as CASSYLTGNNQP. The whole CDR3 sequence is CASSYLTGNNQPQHF.

CDR3 loop: CASSLQISIVSPLHF. CDR3 bases read: TGTGCCAGCAGTCTTCAGATTAGCATTGTTTCACCC. The V and J genes are TRBV5-6 and TRBJ1-6, with D unresolved. The CDR3 end is not reached by the read, which stops 3 residues before it; the germline J gene fills it in. Germline assignment: CDR1 SGHDT and CDR2 YYEEEE. The germline V and J ends were trimmed by 5 bases and 9 bases, with 18 bases remaining between them. The CDR3 extends over 15 amino acids.

As regards this clone: The CDR3 end falls 3 residues outside the read, so it is completed with the germline J gene. V and J are TRBV18 and TRBJ1-1; 9 bases agree with TRBD1. The CDR3 length is 14 residues. Per germline, CDR1 KGHSH and CDR2 LQKENI. The CDR3 DNA, read in part, is TGTGCCAGCTCACCGGGGGGACAGGGATATAAA. Its translation is CASSPGGQGYK. The full-length CDR3 reads as CASSPGGQGYKAFF.

Comments on this clone: The CDR3 extends 3 residues past the end of the read, so its final part is completed from the germline J gene. V and J are TRBV2 and TRBJ1-6; 7 nucleotides agree with TRBD1. After removal of 7 bases from V and 5 bases from J, the junction contained 8 bases not matched to a gene. This CDR3 has 15 residues. The V gene's germline CDR1 is SNHLY and CDR2 FYNNEI. Incomplete CDR3 DNA: TGTGCCAGCATGTTACCGGACAGGCATAATTCACCC. This translates into CASMLPDRHNSP. From start to end, the CDR3 is CASMLPDRHNSPLHF.

The CDR3 bases that were read are TGCGCCAGCAGTGACAGGGGAGAGGCAGATACG. As protein: CASSDRGEADT. In full, the CDR3 is CASSDRGEADTQYF. This chain connects TRBV10-1 to TRBJ2-3; D might be TRBD1 (6 bases). The read terminates 3 residues before the CDR3 end, so the remaining end is supplied by the germline J gene. CDR3 size: 14 residues. Trimming took 3 bases from V and 4 from J, leaving 11 bases between them. From germline, CDR1 is WNHNN and CDR2 SYGVQD (reference sequence).

A remark on this clone: The sequence runs out 3 residues before the end of the CDR3; the remainder is reconstructed from the germline J gene. This chain joins TRBV30 and TRBJ1-6; possible D gene TRBD1, 5 bases. Germline CDR1 GTSNPN, CDR2 SVGIG (reference sequence). The CDR3 is 13 amino acids. The V and J ends lost 7 bases and 9 bases respectively, with 16 bases between them. CDR3 DNA, as far as it was read: TGTGCCTCAACATCGGGGGTCAGTTCACCC. Translating it yields CASTSGVSSP. The full CDR3 sequence reads CASTSGVSSPLHF.

As concerns this clone: Coverage ceases 3 residues before the CDR3 finishes, and the germline J gene fills in the end. V usage is TRBV19 and J usage is TRBJ1-5, with TRBD1 as a possible D gene (5 bases). Germline-derived CDR1 and CDR2 are LNHDA and SQIVND (reference sequence). The CDR3 is 14 residues long. The V end lost 7 bases, the J end lost 4 bases, and 14 bases lay between the germline ends. CDR3 amino acids: CASTEQVGNQPQHF. The DNA read from the CDR3 is TGTGCCAGTACCGAACAGGTAGGAAATCAGCCC.

In the case of this clone: The CDR3 end lies 3 residues beyond the end of the read and is filled in from the germline J gene. V is TRBV7-8 and J is TRBJ2-7; TRBD1 might be the D (5 bases). Trimming shortened V by 1 base and J by 0 bases, and 16 bases separated the two germline ends. The CDR3 loop spans 17 amino acids. Germline V gene data show CDR1 as SGHVS and CDR2 as FQNEAQ. CDR3 sequence: CASSLGGRRNPSYEQYF. The sequenced CDR3 bases are TGTGCCAGCAGCTTAGGGGGCAGAAGGAACCCCTCCTACGAG.

As for this clone: The sequenced fragment ends 3 residues before the CDR3 boundary, so the rest is inferred from the germline J gene. The V call is TRBV29-1, the J call TRBJ1-2, with D possibly TRBD1 on 6 matching bases. Trimming took off 4 bases at V and 6 bases at J, with 18 bases between the two ends. The CDR3 totals 14 residues. The germline CDR1 and CDR2 sequences are SQVTM and ANQGSEA. The CDR3 sequence: CSVVFRGGENGYTF. The covered CDR3 bases are TGCAGCGTTGTTTTTCGAGGGGGTGAGAATGGC.

Worth noting for this clone: The read halts 3 residues ahead of the CDR3 end, with the missing end drawn from the germline J gene. V usage is TRBV18 and J usage is TRBJ2-7; 8 bases align to TRBD1. Germline loops: CDR1 KGHSH, CDR2 LQKENI. The CDR3 runs to 15 residues. The V and J ends lost 0 bases and 5 bases, in that order; junction bases with no gene match: 6. CDR3 protein: CASSPPNRGMDEQYF. The sequenced part of the CDR3 DNA is TGTGCCAGCTCACCACCGAACAGGGGGATGGACGAG.

Remarks on this clone: Read sequence stops 3 residues before the CDR3 end, and the germline J gene provides the missing end. The gene calls are TRBV5-1 and TRBJ2-3; the match to TRBD1 covers 9 bases. CDR3 length: 15 amino acids. CDR1 and CDR2 (germline): SGHRS, YFSETQ. The J segment lost 4 bases and the V segment lost 7 bases, leaving 10 bases of the junction unmatched. The CDR3 bases that were read are TGCGCCAGCGCCAGGACAGGGGATAACGCAGATACG. This translates into CASARTGDNADT. The whole CDR3 region reads CASARTGDNADTQYF.

Notes on this clone: Read sequence stops 3 residues before the CDR3 end, and the germline J gene provides the missing end. The chain uses TRBV11-1 and TRBJ2-3; 7 positions agree with TRBD2. Germline V gene sequence: CDR1 SGHAT, CDR2 FQDESV (reference sequence). The CDR3 runs 14 residues. The CDR3 DNA, read in part, is TGTGCCAGCAGCTTGGCGGGACTACAAGAGACG. Encoded protein: CASSLAGLQET. The whole CDR3 region reads CASSLAGLQETQYF.

About this clone: The CDR3 goes on 3 residues after the read ends, and that part is filled in from the germline J gene. The genes are TRBV14 and TRBJ2-7; 7 bases map to TRBD2. Germline CDR1 is SGHDN and CDR2 is FVKESK. Germline trimming cut 5 bases from V and 6 bases from J; bases unmatched to any gene: 10. The CDR3 sequence is 14 residues long. The DNA read from the CDR3 is TGTGCCAGCAGCTCCCGGGACTACAGCGGCGAG. Protein: CASSSRDYSGE. The entire CDR3 sequence reads CASSSRDYSGEQYF.

The part of the CDR3 DNA that was read is TGTGCCAGTAGTATAGTATTCGAGGAACAGGCCAGCTCCTACGAG. It codes for CASSIVFEEQASSYE. The full CDR3 sequence reads CASSIVFEEQASSYEQYF. V and J are TRBV19 and TRBJ2-7; D possibly corresponds to TRBD1 (5 bases). The sequence runs out 3 residues before the end of the CDR3; the remainder is reconstructed from the germline J gene. The CDR3 is 18 residues long. Germline CDR1 and CDR2: LNHDA and SQIVND (reference sequence). Trimming took off 1 base at V and 0 bases at J, with 19 bases between the two ends.

As concerns this clone: The read finishes 3 residues shy of the CDR3 end, and the germline J gene is used to complete it. The J gene is TRBJ2-3, the V gene TRBV7-3; 12 positions agree with TRBD2. The V segment lost 4 bases and the J segment 0 bases; nucleotides outside the gene matches: 2. Germline V gene lookup returns CDR1 SGHTA and CDR2 FQGTGA. This CDR3 spans 16 amino acids. CDR3: CASSYTSGGSTDTQYF. CDR3 DNA, as far as it was read: TGTGCCAGCAGCTATACTAGCGGGGGGAGCACAGATACG. Based on the CDR3 plus reference TRBV7-3 and TRBJ2-3, the full variable domain is GAGVSQTPSNKVTEKGKYVELRCDPISGHTALYWYRQSLGQGPEFLIYFQGTGAADDSGLPNDRFFAVRPEGSVSTLKIQRTERGDSAVYLCASSYTSGGSTDTQYFGPGTRLTVL.

Regarding this clone: The junction departs from the called germline gene at one end, perhaps through a read error. The observed sequence ends 3 residues before the CDR3 terminus, with the missing tail filled in from the germline J gene. Other DNA sequences of this sample code for an identical CDR3. The chain uses TRBV30 and TRBJ1-3; D might be TRBD1 (6 bases). CDR1 is GTSNPN and CDR2 is SVGIG in the germline V gene (reference sequence). CDR3 length equals 15 residues. Incomplete CDR3 DNA: TGTGCCTGGACCAAACCGGGGGGGCGAAGAAACACA. Translated: CAWTKPGGRRNT. The whole CDR3 is CAWTKPGGRRNTIYF.

About this clone: The sequence runs out 3 residues before the end of the CDR3; the remainder is reconstructed from the germline J gene. The chain combines TRBV13 with TRBJ2-3; 9 bases line up with TRBD2. The V gene's germline CDR1 is PRHDT and CDR2 FYEKMQ (reference sequence). The CDR3 is made up of 16 amino acids. Trimming took 4 bases from V and 3 from J; bases not matched to a gene: 8. The part of the CDR3 DNA that was read is TGTGCCAGCAGCTCTAATAGCGGGAGCCGGACAGATACG. It yields the protein CASSSNSGSRTDT. The CDR3, in full, reads CASSSNSGSRTDTQYF.

A note on this clone: Coverage ceases 3 residues before the CDR3 finishes, and the germline J gene fills in the end. The chain couples TRBV5-1 to TRBJ2-5; 7 positions match TRBD2. V trimming: 0 bases; J trimming: 3 bases; junction bases outside the gene matches: 2. Germline V gene data show CDR1 as SGHRS and CDR2 as YFSETQ. The CDR3 totals 14 residues. The CDR3 loop is CASSLALAEETQYF. The CDR3 DNA, read in part, is TGCGCCAGCAGCTTGGCTCTAGCGGAAGAGACC.

CDR3 loop: CATTDRITGELFF. CDR3 bases read: TGTGCCACGACGGACAGGATCACCGGGGAG. This chain connects TRBV10-3 to TRBJ2-2; 7 bases match TRBD1. The read gets to within 3 residues of the CDR3 end, and the germline J gene fills in the rest. Germline CDR1 reads ENHRY; CDR2 reads SYGVKD. Unmatched junction bases numbered 6, after V lost 10 bases and J lost 4 bases. This CDR3 comprises 13 residues.

Concerning this clone itself: The CDR3 goes on 3 residues after the read ends, and that part is filled in from the germline J gene. The chain carries TRBV7-9 and TRBJ1-4; D remains ambiguous. With 1 base removed from V and 7 bases from J, the gap between germline ends came to 10 bases. Germline V CDR1 and CDR2: SEHNR, FQNEAQ (reference sequence). The CDR3 length is 14 residues. This CDR3 is CASSLVAATEKLFF. The CDR3 DNA, read in part, is TGTGCCAGCAGCTTAGTGGCGGCGACTGAAAAA.

Notes on this clone: One end of the junction does not line up with germline, which may come from a read error. The CDR3 is cut off 3 residues early in the read; its end comes from the germline J gene. The chain has TRBV7-7 and TRBJ2-5, with 10 bases identical to TRBD2. Germline V gene lookup returns CDR1 SSHAT and CDR2 FNYEAQ (reference sequence). CDR3 length: 16 residues. CDR3 DNA (partial): TGTGCTAGCAGCTTACAGCGGGAGGGAAGACAAGAGACC. Its protein is CASSLQREGRQET. The whole CDR3 reads CASSLQREGRQETQYF.

A note on this clone: From the germline J gene comes the end of the CDR3, since the read stops 3 residues before it. This chain joins TRBV30 and TRBJ1-5; no reliable D call. The CDR3 runs 16 residues. Germline loops: CDR1 GTSNPN, CDR2 SVGIG (reference sequence). Trimming removed 0 bases from V and 0 bases from J, with 12 bases in between. This CDR3 is CAWSVPAGYSNQPQHF. Partial CDR3 DNA: TGTGCCTGGAGTGTACCCGCAGGATATAGCAATCAGCCC.

About this clone: The DNA ends 3 residues before the CDR3 does, and the rest of the CDR3 is filled in from the germline J gene. The chain carries TRBV7-9 and TRBJ1-4, with 9 bases aligning to TRBD1. This CDR3 has 15 residues. The germline CDR1 and CDR2 sequences are SEHNR and FQNEAQ (reference sequence). The covered CDR3 bases are TGTGCCAGCACCAGGGACAGGGTAGGAAATTCACCA. Residues: CASTRDRVGNSP. In full, the CDR3 is CASTRDRVGNSPLFF.

Comment on this clone: The read terminates 3 residues before the CDR3 end, so the remaining end is supplied by the germline J gene. V is TRBV20-1 and J is TRBJ2-1; 7 nucleotides line up with TRBD1. The CDR3 covers 16 residues. Trimming at V came to 0 bases and at J to 8 bases, leaving 13 bases not matched to a gene. Germline CDR1 DFQATT, CDR2 SNEGSKA (reference sequence). The CDR3 protein is CSARDRQGQVSDEQFF. CDR3 bases read: TGCAGTGCTAGAGATAGACAGGGTCAGGTCTCGGATGAG.

On this clone: The read falls 3 residues short of the CDR3 end, and the missing part is taken from the germline J gene. The chain couples TRBV18 to TRBJ2-3; TRBD2 matches at 8 bases. The CDR3 covers 16 residues. The germline V gene has CDR1 KGHSH and CDR2 LQKENI. V trimming: 6 bases; J trimming: 5 bases; junction bases outside the gene matches: 13. Incomplete CDR3 DNA: TGTGCCAGCTCCCGGGGTCAAGCGGGAGTCGGAGATACG. Translating it yields CASSRGQAGVGDT. The whole CDR3 protein reads CASSRGQAGVGDTQYF.

Notes on this clone: The CDR3 end is not reached by the read, which stops 3 residues before it; the germline J gene fills it in. The chain links TRBV6-2 or TRBV6-3 to TRBJ2-7; 9 bases line up with TRBD2. Trimming removed 7 bases from V and 0 bases from J; junction bases left unmatched: 10. The CDR3 runs to 16 residues. Germline assignment: CDR1 MNHEY and CDR2 SVGEGT. The CDR3 bases that were read are TGTGCCAGCAATTTGAGAATGACTAGCGGCTCCTACGAG. Protein: CASNLRMTSGSYE. Given in full, the CDR3 is CASNLRMTSGSYEQYF.

With respect to this clone: From the germline J gene comes the end of the CDR3, since the read stops 3 residues before it. The gene calls are TRBV7-6 and TRBJ2-3; 11 bases align to TRBD2. This CDR3 comprises 15 residues. Germline values: CDR1 SGHVS, CDR2 FNYEAQ. CDR3 protein: CASSLGSGRVETQYF. The sequenced CDR3 bases are TGTGCCAGCAGCTTAGGTAGCGGGAGGGTAGAGACG.